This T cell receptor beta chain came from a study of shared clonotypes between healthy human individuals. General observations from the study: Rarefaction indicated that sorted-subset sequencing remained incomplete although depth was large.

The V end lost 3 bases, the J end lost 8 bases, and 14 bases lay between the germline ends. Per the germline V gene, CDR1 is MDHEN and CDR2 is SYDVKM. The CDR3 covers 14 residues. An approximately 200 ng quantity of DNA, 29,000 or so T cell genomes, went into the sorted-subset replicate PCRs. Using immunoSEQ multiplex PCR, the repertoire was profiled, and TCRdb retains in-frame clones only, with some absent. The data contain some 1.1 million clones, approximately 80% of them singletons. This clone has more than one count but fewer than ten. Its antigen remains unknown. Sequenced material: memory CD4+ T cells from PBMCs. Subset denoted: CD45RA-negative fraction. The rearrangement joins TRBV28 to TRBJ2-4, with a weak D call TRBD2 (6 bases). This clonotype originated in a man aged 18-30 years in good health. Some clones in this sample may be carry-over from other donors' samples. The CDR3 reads CASSLLGTGDIQYF. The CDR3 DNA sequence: TGTGCCAGCAGTTTGTTGGGGACTGGGGACATTCAGTACTTC.